Below, one T cell receptor beta chain is given with its context. Its antigen is unidentified. This same CDR3 is encoded by further DNA sequences in the sample. Naive CD8 cells comprised CD45RO-negative, CCR7-positively selected cells, excluding terminally differentiated effector memory CD45RA+ cells. The V gene's germline CDR1 is SGDLS and CDR2 YYNGEE. The ends lost 2 bases at V and 7 bases at J; junction bases unmatched: 2. The CDR3 contains 14 residues. Measured with immunoSEQ multiplex PCR; TCRdb has only the in-frame clones, and not every one. The sample holds millions of clones, about 95% seen once. This entry is derived from a study of shared clonotypes between healthy human individuals. As for the study in general: The composition of the donors was a couple of women and a few men aged 18 to 49.

General observations from the study: Among four donors, around 5% of naive CD4 clonotypes were found in common. Among non-shared clonotypes, generation probabilities were lower than among those shared by all four donors.

The gene calls are TRBV9 and TRBJ1-6; 8 bases fit TRBD1. The receptor was derived from a man younger than 35 in good health. The sample was naive CD8+ T cells sorted from blood. CDR3 nucleotides: TGTGCCAGCAGCGTGGGACAGGAGAATTCACCCCTCCACTTT. The encoded protein is CASSVGQENSPLHF.